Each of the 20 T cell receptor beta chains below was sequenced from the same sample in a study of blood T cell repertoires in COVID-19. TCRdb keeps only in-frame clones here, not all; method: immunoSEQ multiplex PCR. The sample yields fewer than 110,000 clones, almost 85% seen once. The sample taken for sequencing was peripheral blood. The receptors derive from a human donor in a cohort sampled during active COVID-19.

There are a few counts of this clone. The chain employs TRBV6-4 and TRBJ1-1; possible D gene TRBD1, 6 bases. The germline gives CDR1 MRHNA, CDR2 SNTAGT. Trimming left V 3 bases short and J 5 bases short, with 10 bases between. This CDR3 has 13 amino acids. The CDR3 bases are TGTGCCAGCAGTGAAAGCCAGGGGACTGAAGCTTTCTTT. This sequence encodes CASSESQGTEAFF.

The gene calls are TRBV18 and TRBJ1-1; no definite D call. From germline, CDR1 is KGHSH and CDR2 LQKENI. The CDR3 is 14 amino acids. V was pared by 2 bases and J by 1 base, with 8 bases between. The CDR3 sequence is CASSPISGNTEAFF. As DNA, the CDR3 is TGTGCCAGCTCACCAATATCGGGGAACACTGAAGCTTTCTTT. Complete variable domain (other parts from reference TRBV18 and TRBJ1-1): NAGVMQNPRHLVRRRGQEARLRCSPMKGHSHVYWYRQLPEEGLKFMVYLQKENIIDESGMPKERFSAEFPKEGPSILRIQQVVRGDSAAYFCASSPISGNTEAFFGQGTRLTVV.

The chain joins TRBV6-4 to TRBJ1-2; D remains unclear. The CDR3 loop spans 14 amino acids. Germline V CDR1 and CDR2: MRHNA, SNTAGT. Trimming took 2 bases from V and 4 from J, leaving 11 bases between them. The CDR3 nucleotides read TGTGCCAGCAGTGACCGTGAGGTACCCTATGGCTACACCTTC. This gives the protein CASSDREVPYGYTF.

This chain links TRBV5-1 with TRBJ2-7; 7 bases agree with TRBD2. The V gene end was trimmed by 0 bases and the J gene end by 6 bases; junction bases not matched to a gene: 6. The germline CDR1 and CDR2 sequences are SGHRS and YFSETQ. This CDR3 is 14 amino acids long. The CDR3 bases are TGCGCCAGCAGCTTGGAGGGGAGGGCGGGCGAGCAGTACTTC. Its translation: CASSLEGRAGEQYF.

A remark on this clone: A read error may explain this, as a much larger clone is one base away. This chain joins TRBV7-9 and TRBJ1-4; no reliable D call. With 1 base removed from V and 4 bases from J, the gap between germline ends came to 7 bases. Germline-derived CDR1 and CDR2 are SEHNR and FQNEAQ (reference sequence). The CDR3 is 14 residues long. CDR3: CASSLDSSNEKLFF. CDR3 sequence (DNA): TGTGCCAGCAGCTTAGACAGCAGTAATGAAAAACTGTTTTTT.

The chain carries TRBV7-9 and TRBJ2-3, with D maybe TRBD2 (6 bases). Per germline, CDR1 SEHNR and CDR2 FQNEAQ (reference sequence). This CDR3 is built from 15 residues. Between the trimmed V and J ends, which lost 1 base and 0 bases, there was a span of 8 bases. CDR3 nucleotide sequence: TGTGCCAGCAGCTTAGTAGGGACTAGCACAGATACGCAGTATTTT. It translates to CASSLVGTSTDTQYF.

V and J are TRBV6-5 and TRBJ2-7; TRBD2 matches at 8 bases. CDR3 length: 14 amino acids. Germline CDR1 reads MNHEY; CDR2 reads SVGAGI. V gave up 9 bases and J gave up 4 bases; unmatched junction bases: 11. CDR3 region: CASYVGRGTYEQYF. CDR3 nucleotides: TGTGCCAGTTACGTCGGGAGGGGGACGTACGAGCAGTACTTC.

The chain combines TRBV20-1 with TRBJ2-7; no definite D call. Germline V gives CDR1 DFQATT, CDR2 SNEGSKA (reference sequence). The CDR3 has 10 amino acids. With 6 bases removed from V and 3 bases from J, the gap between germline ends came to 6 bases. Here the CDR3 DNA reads TGCAGTGCCCCCGGCTACGAGCAGTACTTC. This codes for CSAPGYEQYF.

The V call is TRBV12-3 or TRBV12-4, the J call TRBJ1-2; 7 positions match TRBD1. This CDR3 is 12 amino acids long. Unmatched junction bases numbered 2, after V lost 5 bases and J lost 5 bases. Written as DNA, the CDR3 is TGTGCCAGCAGTCTACAGGGGTATGGCTACACCTTC. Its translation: CASSLQGYGYTF.

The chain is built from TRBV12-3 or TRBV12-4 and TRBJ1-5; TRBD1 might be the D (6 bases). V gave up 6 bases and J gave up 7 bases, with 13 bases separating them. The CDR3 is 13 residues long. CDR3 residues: CASRSKQGQPQHF. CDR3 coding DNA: TGTGCCAGCAGGAGCAAACAGGGACAGCCCCAGCATTTT.

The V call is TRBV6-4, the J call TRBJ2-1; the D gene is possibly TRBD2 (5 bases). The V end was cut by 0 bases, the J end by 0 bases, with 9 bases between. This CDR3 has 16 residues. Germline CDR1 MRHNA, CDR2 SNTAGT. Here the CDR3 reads CASSDSSSISYNEQFF. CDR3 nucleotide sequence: TGTGCCAGCAGTGACTCTTCTAGCATCTCCTACAATGAGCAGTTCTTC.

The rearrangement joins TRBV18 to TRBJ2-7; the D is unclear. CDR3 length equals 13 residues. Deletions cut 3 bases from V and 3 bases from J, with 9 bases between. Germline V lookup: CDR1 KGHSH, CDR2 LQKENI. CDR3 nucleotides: TGTGCCAGCTCACCTACAGATATCTACGAGCAGTACTTC. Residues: CASSPTDIYEQYF.

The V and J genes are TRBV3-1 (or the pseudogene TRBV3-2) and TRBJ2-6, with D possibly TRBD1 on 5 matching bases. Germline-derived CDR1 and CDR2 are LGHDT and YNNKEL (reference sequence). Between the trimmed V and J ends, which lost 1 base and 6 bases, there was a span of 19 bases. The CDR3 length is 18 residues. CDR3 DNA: TGTGCCAGCAGCCAAGCCTGGCAGGGTAGTTTATCGGCCAACGTCCTGACTTTC. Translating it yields CASSQAWQGSLSANVLTF.

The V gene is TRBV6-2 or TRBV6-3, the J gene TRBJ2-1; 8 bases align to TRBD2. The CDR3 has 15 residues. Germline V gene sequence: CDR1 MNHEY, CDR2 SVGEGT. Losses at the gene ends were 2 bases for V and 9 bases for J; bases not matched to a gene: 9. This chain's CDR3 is CASSYRAGVNGEQFF. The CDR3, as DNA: TGTGCCAGCAGTTACCGAGCGGGAGTTAACGGTGAGCAGTTCTTC.

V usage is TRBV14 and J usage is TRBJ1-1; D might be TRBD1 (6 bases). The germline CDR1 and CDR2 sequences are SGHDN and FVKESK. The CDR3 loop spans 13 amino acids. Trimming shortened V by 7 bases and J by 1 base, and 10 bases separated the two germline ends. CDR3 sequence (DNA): TGTGCCAGCACATGGACAGAGAACACTGAAGCTTTCTTT. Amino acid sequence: CASTWTENTEAFF.

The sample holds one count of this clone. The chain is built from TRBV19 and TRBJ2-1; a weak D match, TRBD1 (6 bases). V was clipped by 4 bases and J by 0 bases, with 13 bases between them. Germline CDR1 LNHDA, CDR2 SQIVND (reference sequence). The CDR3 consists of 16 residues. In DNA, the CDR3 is TGTGCCAGTAGTAAAACCGGGACAAGCTCCTACAATGAGCAGTTCTTC. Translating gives CASSKTGTSSYNEQFF.

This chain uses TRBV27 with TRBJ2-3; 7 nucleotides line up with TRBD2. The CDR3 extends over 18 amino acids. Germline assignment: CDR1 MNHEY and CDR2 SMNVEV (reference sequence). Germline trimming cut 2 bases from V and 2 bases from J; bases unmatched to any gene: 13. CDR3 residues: CASSLIPGRTTSTDTQYF. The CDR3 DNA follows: TGTGCCAGCAGTTTAATTCCCGGGAGGACCACCTCCACAGATACGCAGTATTTT.

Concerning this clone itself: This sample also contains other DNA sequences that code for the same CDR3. CDR3 amino acids: CASSAGLAGAYEQYF. CDR3 DNA sequence: TGTGCCAGCAGCGCCGGACTAGCGGGGGCCTACGAGCAGTACTTC. The chain recombines TRBV7-2 with TRBJ2-7; 13 bases agree with TRBD2. Trimming cost V 5 bases and J 2 bases; bases outside gene matches: 3. Germline V CDR1 and CDR2: SGHTA, FQGNSA. This CDR3 contains 15 residues.

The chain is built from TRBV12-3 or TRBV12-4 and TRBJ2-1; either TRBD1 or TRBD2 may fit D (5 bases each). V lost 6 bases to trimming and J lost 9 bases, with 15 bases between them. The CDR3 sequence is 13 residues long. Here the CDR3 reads CASRLLGVGEQFF. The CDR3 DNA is TGTGCCAGCAGGTTACTAGGGGTAGGTGAGCAGTTCTTC.

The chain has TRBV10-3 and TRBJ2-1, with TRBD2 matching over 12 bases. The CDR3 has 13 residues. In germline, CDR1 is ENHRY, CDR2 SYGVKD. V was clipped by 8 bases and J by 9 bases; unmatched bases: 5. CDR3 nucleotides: TGTGCCATCTCGGGACTAGCGGGTCTTGAGCAGTTCTTC. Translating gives CAISGLAGLEQFF.